One and the same sample provided the 12 T cell receptor beta chains below, sequenced in a study of T cell repertoires in cytomegalovirus infection. MiXCR was run by TCRdb on the reads, yielding one entry per CDR3 protein. Of under 300,000 distinct CDR3 sequences in the sample, less than 25% were seen once. These receptors are not linked to any known antigen. This sample comprised cultured PBMCs, obtained from culture after CMV antigen stimulation. These receptors came from a human donor in good health (CMV status not recorded). Some clones in this sample may be carry-over from other donors' samples.

The chain has TRBV11-3 and TRBJ2-1; D is tentatively TRBD1 or TRBD2 (5 bases each). The germline gives CDR1 SGHNT, CDR2 YENEEA. The CDR3 runs to 15 residues. V dropped 1 base and J dropped 4 bases, with 11 bases sitting between them. CDR3 protein: CASSLAWDGYNEQFF. The CDR3 DNA sequence: TGTGCCAGCAGCTTAGCCTGGGACGGGTACAATGAGCAGTTCTTC.

This clonotype was seen many times. This sequence joins TRBV7-2 and TRBJ2-1, with 9 bases identical to TRBD2. Germline V gene data show CDR1 as SGHTA and CDR2 as FQGNSA. This CDR3 has 14 residues. Trimming at V came to 4 bases and at J to 4 bases, leaving 2 bases not matched to a gene. This CDR3 reads CASSSLAGYNEQFF. CDR3 sequence (DNA): TGTGCCAGCAGCTCGCTAGCGGGGTACAATGAGCAGTTCTTC.

The CDR3 loop reads CASSLDGGQSYEQYV. The CDR3 DNA is TGTGCCAGCAGCTTAGATGGAGGACAAAGTTACGAGCAGTACGTC. The rearrangement uses TRBV11-2 and TRBJ2-7; tentatively, D is TRBD1 or TRBD2 (5 bases each). This CDR3 comprises 15 residues. Deletions cut 0 bases from V and 4 bases from J, with 13 bases between. Germline values: CDR1 SGHAT, CDR2 FQNNGV.

This clonotype was observed a few times. The rearrangement joins TRBV6-6 to TRBJ2-7; D remains ambiguous. Germline V CDR1 and CDR2: MNHNY, SVGAGI (reference sequence). The CDR3 runs 15 residues. Between the trimmed V and J ends, which lost 7 bases and 0 bases, there was a span of 16 bases. The CDR3 here is CASTTSGVDSYEQYV. The DNA for the CDR3 is TGTGCCAGCACCACGAGTGGCGTGGACTCCTACGAGCAGTACGTC.

This chain uses TRBV7-3 with TRBJ1-2; 7 bases fit TRBD1. V was pared by 4 bases and J by 10 bases, with 12 bases of the junction left unmatched. CDR3 size: 14 residues. Germline V gene data show CDR1 as SGHTA and CDR2 as FQGTGA. CDR3 region: CASSSDRATRDYTF. For the CDR3, the DNA is TGTGCCAGCAGCTCAGACAGGGCGACGCGTGACTACACCTTC. Variable domain in full (rest from reference TRBV7-3 and TRBJ1-2): GAGVSQTPSNKVTEKGKYVELRCDPISGHTALYWYRQSLGQGPEFLIYFQGTGAADDSGLPNDRFFAVRPEGSVSTLKIQRTERGDSAVYLCASSSDRATRDYTFGSGTRLTVV.

The chain has TRBV6-2 or TRBV6-3 and TRBJ1-5; D perhaps matches TRBD1 (6 bases). The length of the CDR3 is 16 residues. CDR1 is MNHEY and CDR2 is SVGEGT in the germline V gene. Trimming shortened V by 6 bases and J by 0 bases, and 15 bases separated the two germline ends. The CDR3 region is CASRKDRRYSNQPQHF. The CDR3 nucleotides read TGTGCCAGCAGGAAGGACAGAAGATATAGCAATCAGCCCCAGCATTTT.

The CDR3 DNA reads TGTGCCAGCAGCGTACACACCGGGGAGCTGTTTTTT. As protein: CASSVHTGELFF. The chain recombines TRBV9 with TRBJ2-2, with D unclear. The CDR3 sequence is 12 residues long. With 1 base removed from V and 3 bases from J, the gap between germline ends came to 1 base. CDR1 and CDR2 from the germline V gene are SGDLS and YYNGEE.

The V gene is TRBV11-2, the J gene TRBJ2-1; 14 nucleotides agree with TRBD2. Germline V gene lookup returns CDR1 SGHAT and CDR2 FQNNGV. CDR3 length: 16 amino acids. With 5 bases clipped from V and 8 bases from J, the junction kept 8 bases outside the gene matches. The DNA of the CDR3 is TGTGCCAGCAGCCTCGGGACTAGCGGGAGTTACGATGAGCAGTTCTTC. Encoded protein: CASSLGTSGSYDEQFF.

The chain uses TRBV3-1 and TRBJ2-1, with unresolved D. CDR3 length: 13 amino acids. V shed 6 bases and J shed 3 bases, with 9 bases lying between them. The germline V gene encodes CDR1 LGHDT and CDR2 YNNKEL (reference sequence). The chain's CDR3 is CASSQLGYNEQFF. The CDR3 DNA is TGTGCCAGCAGTCAGTTGGGCTACAATGAGCAGTTCTTC.

This clonotype was seen a few times. J is TRBJ2-1 and V is TRBV5-4, with unresolved D. Trimming stripped 4 bases from V and 5 bases from J, with 7 bases between. This CDR3 spans 12 amino acids. Germline V gene data show CDR1 as SGHNT and CDR2 as YYREEE (reference sequence). CDR3 bases: TGTGCCAGCAGCACTACTAACAATGAGCAGTTCTTC. Its translation: CASSTTNNEQFF.

The chain links TRBV27 to TRBJ2-5, with D maybe TRBD2 (5 bases). This CDR3 has 14 amino acids. V lost 6 bases and J lost 3, with 14 bases in between. Germline V gene sequence: CDR1 MNHEY, CDR2 SMNVEV (reference sequence). CDR3 DNA: TGTGCCAGCAGCCCCCTCACCGGGGAAGAGACCCAGTACTTC. Residues: CASSPLTGEETQYF.

In its sample, this clonotype was seen a few times. V is TRBV6-4 and J is TRBJ1-6; 8 bases are a match to TRBD1. Germline V CDR1 and CDR2: MRHNA, SNTAGT. The CDR3 runs to 19 residues. V trimming: 2 bases; J trimming: 8 bases; junction bases outside the gene matches: 17. CDR3 region: CASSDPPDRDLCYDSPLHF. The CDR3 region has the DNA TGTGCCAGCAGTGACCCACCGGACAGGGATCTTTGTTACGATTCACCCCTCCACTTT.